These T cell receptor beta chains were read from a single sample in a study of control samples from healthy donors and cancer patients. TCRdb's table, derived via immunoSEQ multiplex PCR, lists solely in-frame clones and lacks some. The sample includes approximately 59,000 clones, about 90% of them seen just once. The source material was PBMCs. The origin of the receptors is a woman aged 55-69 years with lung cancer. CDR3s include the opening cysteine and the closing phenylalanine or tryptophan. The D gene is left open where the match is weak. Only some rows state a clone size, as once, few, many or a class for expanded clones.

DNA	CDR3	size	D	J	V
TGTGCCAGCAGTATCCTCGGGGGAGGCAATCAGCCCCAGCATTTT	CASSILGGGNQPQHF	.	.	TRBJ1-5	TRBV6-5
TGTGCCAGCAGTTTGACTGGATCTGTCCTTTCGTCATACGAGCAGTACTTC	CASSLTGSVLSSYEQYF	.	.	TRBJ2-7	TRBV27
TGTGCCAGCAGCCCATCCCCTTCAGGGTACACTGAAGCTTTCTTT	CASSPSPSGYTEAFF	.	.	TRBJ1-1	TRBV28
TGTGCCACCAGTGATTTCCGACTAGCGGACGGTGAGCAGTTCTTC	CATSDFRLADGEQFF	.	TRBD2	TRBJ2-1	TRBV24-1
TGCGCCAGCAGCTTCCCTTCAGGACTAGCGGGAGGGAATGAGCAGTTCTTC	CASSFPSGLAGGNEQFF	.	TRBD2	TRBJ2-1	TRBV5-1
TGTGCCAGCAGCCCGGACGGAGCCTACGAGCAGTACTTC	CASSPDGAYEQYF	.	.	TRBJ2-7	TRBV3-1/TRBV3-2
TGCGCCAGCAGCATCCAGGGGGCCCGCAATCAGCCCCAGCATTTT	CASSIQGARNQPQHF	few	TRBD1	TRBJ1-5	TRBV5-1
TGTGCCACCAGTGACTCCAGGCAGGCGGGGCAAGAGACCCAGTACTTC	CATSDSRQAGQETQYF	.	.	TRBJ2-5	TRBV24-1
TGTGCCAGCAGCTTGTTGGACAGGGGGACCCAGTACTTC	CASSLLDRGTQYF	.	TRBD1	TRBJ2-5	TRBV5-6
TGTGCCACCAGGGGGCCTCAGTACCAAGAGACCCAGTACTTC	CATRGPQYQETQYF	.	TRBD1	TRBJ2-5	TRBV28
TGTGCCAGCTCCCTGCGACTAGCGGGAGAGGGGGAAGAGACCCAGTACTTC	CASSLRLAGEGEETQYF	.	TRBD2	TRBJ2-5	TRBV18
TGTGCTAGTGGTGCCCAAGGTGGGGGGCAGCCCCAGCATTTT	CASGAQGGGQPQHF	.	.	TRBJ1-5	TRBV12-5
TGTGCCAGCAGCTCCCTAGCGGGGGGGAACAATGAGCAGTTCTTC	CASSSLAGGNNEQFF	.	TRBD2	TRBJ2-1	TRBV5-6
TGCAGCGTTGACAGGGGGCACACCGGGGAGCTGTTTTTT	CSVDRGHTGELFF	.	TRBD1	TRBJ2-2	TRBV29-1
TGTGCCAGCAGCTTGCGGGACCGCTCTGACAATGAGCAGTTCTTC	CASSLRDRSDNEQFF	.	.	TRBJ2-1	TRBV5-4
TGTGCCAGCAGTGTCGAGTTCGCGAACACCGGGGAGCTGTTTTTT	CASSVEFANTGELFF	few	.	TRBJ2-2	TRBV6-4
TGCGCCAGCAGCTTCGGGCAAAAACTGTTTTTT	CASSFGQKLFF	once	.	TRBJ1-4	TRBV5-1
TGTGCCAGTAGCCCGGACACTAACTATGGCTACACCTTC	CASSPDTNYGYTF	.	.	TRBJ1-2	TRBV19
TGTGCCAGCAGCCCCAGACAGGGAAGGGACGAAAAACTGTTTTTT	CASSPRQGRDEKLFF	.	TRBD1	TRBJ1-4	TRBV7-8
TGTGCCAGCAGGATAGGGATGAACACTGAAGCTTTCTTT	CASRIGMNTEAFF	.	.	TRBJ1-1	TRBV6-5
TGTGCCAGCAGTCCCCTGGGCTACGAGCAGTACTTC	CASSPLGYEQYF	.	.	TRBJ2-7	TRBV27
TGTGCCAGCAGCTTAGTCGGGACAGGGAAAGAAAAACTGTTTTTT	CASSLVGTGKEKLFF	.	TRBD1	TRBJ1-4	TRBV7-8
TGTGCCAGCAGCTTACGGGGAGAAACCGGGGAGCTGTTTTTT	CASSLRGETGELFF	once	.	TRBJ2-2	TRBV7-9
TGCAGTGCCGGGCCCTACAATGAGCAGTTCTTC	CSAGPYNEQFF	once	.	TRBJ2-1	TRBV20-1
TGTGCCAGCAGCTTAGGGTTCCTAGCGGGCCTAACGGAGACAGATACGCAGTATTTT	CASSLGFLAGLTETDTQYF	.	TRBD2	TRBJ2-3	TRBV7-2
TGTGCCAGCAGTCCTTTTGTGGGGGGAGAAAAACTGTTTTTT	CASSPFVGGEKLFF	.	.	TRBJ1-4	TRBV27
TGTGCCAGCACCAGTAGCCCCAGCGGGAGGGCCTCGGTCAATGAGCAGTTCTTC	CASTSSPSGRASVNEQFF	once	TRBD2	TRBJ2-1	TRBV9
TGTGCCAGCAAAGGTGACCCGGGCCATCAGCCCCAGCATTTT	CASKGDPGHQPQHF	.	.	TRBJ1-5	TRBV2
TGTGCCAGCAGCAGAGCGGGAACCAAAAACATTCAGTACTTC	CASSRAGTKNIQYF	.	TRBD2	TRBJ2-4	TRBV5-4
TGTGCCAGCAGCCGGACTAGCGGGAGAGCCAGGGAGACCCAGTACTTC	CASSRTSGRARETQYF	.	TRBD2	TRBJ2-5	TRBV7-3
TGTGCCAGCTCACAAGACAGAGGCTATGGCTACACCTTC	CASSQDRGYGYTF	.	.	TRBJ1-2	TRBV18
TGTGCCAGCAGTCGCGGAAACACTGAAGCTTTCTTT	CASSRGNTEAFF	.	.	TRBJ1-1	TRBV6-5
TGCGCCAGCAGCTTGGGGCAGAGCACAGATACGCAGTATTTT	CASSLGQSTDTQYF	.	.	TRBJ2-3	TRBV5-1
TGTGCCAGCAGTGAATCCCTCTCGGGACTAGGGAAGGATGAGCAGTTCTTC	CASSESLSGLGKDEQFF	few	TRBD2	TRBJ2-1	TRBV6-1
TGTGCCAGCAGCTTAGATATAGATACGCAGTATTTT	CASSLDIDTQYF	.	.	TRBJ2-3	TRBV7-9
TGTGCCAGCAGGGACGGCTACTACGAGCAGTACTTC	CASRDGYYEQYF	medium-sized	.	TRBJ2-7	TRBV6-5
TGTGCCAGCAGCAGCGCCCATAGCGGGGGGGCCGGTGAGCAGTTCTTC	CASSSAHSGGAGEQFF	few	TRBD2	TRBJ2-1	TRBV5-5
TGTGCCAGCAGTTTAAAGGGGTGGCCTGAAGCTTTCTTT	CASSLKGWPEAFF	once	.	TRBJ1-1	TRBV27
TGTGCCAGCAGCTTAGGGGGACTAGAGAAGACCCAGTACTTC	CASSLGGLEKTQYF	.	TRBD2	TRBJ2-5	TRBV11-2
TGTGCCAGCCTTTTGGACAGGAACGTTAACTATGGCTACACCTTC	CASLLDRNVNYGYTF	.	TRBD1	TRBJ1-2	TRBV27
TGTGCCAGTCGTGAACAGGGGTACAATGAGCAGTTCTTC	CASREQGYNEQFF	.	TRBD1	TRBJ2-1	TRBV28
TGTGCCAGCAGTGAGACAGGGCCAAATTCACCCCTCCACTTT	CASSETGPNSPLHF	.	TRBD1	TRBJ1-6	TRBV6-1
TGTGCCAGCAGTCTCGGACAGGGGGGTTCCTCCTACGAGCAGTACTTC	CASSLGQGGSSYEQYF	.	TRBD1	TRBJ2-7	TRBV28
TGTGCCAGCAGCTTGGGGGAGTATACGCAGTATTTT	CASSLGEYTQYF	.	.	TRBJ2-3	TRBV5-4
TGTGCCAGCAGCGTAGCCGTGTCCTTATACAATGAGCAGTTCTTC	CASSVAVSLYNEQFF	once	.	TRBJ2-1	TRBV9
TGTGCCAGCAGCTTCGGTAGGGGCCCGAACACCGGGGAGCTGTTTTTT	CASSFGRGPNTGELFF	.	.	TRBJ2-2	TRBV11-1
TGCGCCAGCAGCCCCCGGCAGGGAGGAGAGACCCAGTACTTC	CASSPRQGGETQYF	.	.	TRBJ2-5	TRBV5-1
TGTGCCAGCAGCCCCATGGGACAGGATTACAATGAGCAGTTCTTC	CASSPMGQDYNEQFF	.	TRBD1	TRBJ2-1	TRBV7-9
TGCAGCGTTGCCCCGACAGGGCGGGGAAACACCATATATTTT	CSVAPTGRGNTIYF	.	TRBD1	TRBJ1-3	TRBV29-1
TGTGCCAGTACCGCCGATCCCCGGGACAGGGGGTACTACTACAATGAGCAGTTCTTC	CASTADPRDRGYYYNEQFF	.	TRBD1	TRBJ2-1	TRBV19
TGTGCCAGCAGCAAAGCGCGAAGGTGTGGGGCACCCCTCCACTTT	CASSKARRCGAPLHF	.	.	TRBJ1-6	TRBV21-1
TGTGCCAGCAGGACCTCTCGTCGGGAGACCCAGTACTTC	CASRTSRRETQYF	.	.	TRBJ2-5	TRBV28
TGCGCCAGCAGCCCCGACGGCCCGGTTAACACTGAAGCTTTCTTT	CASSPDGPVNTEAFF	.	.	TRBJ1-1	TRBV5-1
TGTGCCAGCAGCCAAGATGAAAGAAACACCATATATTTT	CASSQDERNTIYF	few	.	TRBJ1-3	TRBV3-1/TRBV3-2
TGTGCCAGCTCACCGAAAAGCGAGCAGTACTTC	CASSPKSEQYF	.	.	TRBJ2-7	TRBV18